This T cell receptor (beta chain) was identified during a study of T cell changes during pregnancy in multiple sclerosis. CDR1 and CDR2 (germline): SGHAT, FQNNGV. This CDR3 region has 14 residues. V was pared by 4 bases and J by 13 bases, with 22 bases between. This table comes from immunoSEQ multiplex PCR, and its TCRdb copy is limited to in-frame clones, with some not included. The sample lists some 47,000 clones; 85% to 90% were seen once. The clonotype comes from a female donor in good health, enrolled as a control in a pregnancy study. The sample was CD8+ T cells from peripheral blood mononuclear cells, taken after pregnancy. The rearrangement joins TRBV11-2 to TRBJ1-2; D perhaps matches TRBD1 (6 bases). CDR3 sequence reads: CASSSGVQAGLSTF. The DNA for the CDR3 is TGTGCCAGCAGCTCAGGGGTTCAGGCAGGACTCTCCACCTTC.